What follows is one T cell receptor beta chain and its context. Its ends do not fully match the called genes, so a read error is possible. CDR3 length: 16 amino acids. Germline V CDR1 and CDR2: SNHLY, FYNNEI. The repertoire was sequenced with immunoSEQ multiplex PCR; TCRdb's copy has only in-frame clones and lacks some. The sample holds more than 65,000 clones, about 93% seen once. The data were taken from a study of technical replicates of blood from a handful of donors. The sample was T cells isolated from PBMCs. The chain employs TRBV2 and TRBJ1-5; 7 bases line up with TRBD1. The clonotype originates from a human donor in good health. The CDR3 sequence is CASRDGTAGNIQPQHF. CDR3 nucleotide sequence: TGTGCCAGCCGTGACGGGACAGCAGGGAATATTCAGCCCCAGCATTTT.